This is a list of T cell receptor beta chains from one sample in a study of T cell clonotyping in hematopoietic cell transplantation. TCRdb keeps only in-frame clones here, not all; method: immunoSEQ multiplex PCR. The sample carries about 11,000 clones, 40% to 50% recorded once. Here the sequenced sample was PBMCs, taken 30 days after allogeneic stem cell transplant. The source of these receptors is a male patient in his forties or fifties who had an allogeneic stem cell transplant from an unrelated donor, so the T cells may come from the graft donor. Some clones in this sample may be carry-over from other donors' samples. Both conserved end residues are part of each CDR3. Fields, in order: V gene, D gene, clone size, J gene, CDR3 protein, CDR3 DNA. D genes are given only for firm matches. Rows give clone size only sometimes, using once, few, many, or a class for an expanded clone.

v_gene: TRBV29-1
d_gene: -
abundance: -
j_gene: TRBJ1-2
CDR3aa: CSVADGYTF
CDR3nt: TGCAGCGTCGCCGACGGCTACACCTTC

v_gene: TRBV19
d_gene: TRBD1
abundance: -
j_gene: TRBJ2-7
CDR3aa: CASRPNPGQGAGEQYF
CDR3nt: TGTGCCAGCCGCCCGAATCCGGGACAGGGGGCAGGCGAGCAGTACTTC

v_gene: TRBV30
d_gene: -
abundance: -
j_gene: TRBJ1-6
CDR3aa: CAWRGTDNSPLHF
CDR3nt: TGTGCCTGGAGAGGGACGGACAATTCACCCCTCCACTTT

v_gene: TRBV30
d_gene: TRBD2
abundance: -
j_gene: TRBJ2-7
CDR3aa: CAWSGGGYYEQYF
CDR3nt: TGTGCCTGGAGTGGGGGGGGGTACTACGAGCAGTACTTC

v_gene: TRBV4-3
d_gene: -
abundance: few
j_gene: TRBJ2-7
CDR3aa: CASSQDRGGSYEQYF
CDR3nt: TGCGCCAGCAGCCAAGATAGGGGCGGCTCCTACGAGCAGTACTTC

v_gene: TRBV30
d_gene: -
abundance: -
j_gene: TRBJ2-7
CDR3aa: CAWSVGREQYF
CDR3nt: TGTGCCTGGAGTGTAGGGAGGGAGCAGTACTTC

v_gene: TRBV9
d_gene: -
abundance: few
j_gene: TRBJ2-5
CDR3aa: CASSVGDWVAETQYF
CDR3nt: TGTGCCAGCAGCGTTGGGGACTGGGTGGCCGAGACCCAGTACTTC

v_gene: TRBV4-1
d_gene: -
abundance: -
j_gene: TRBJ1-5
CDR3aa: CASSQDMRGPTSNQPQHF
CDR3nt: TGCGCCAGCAGCCAAGATATGCGGGGGCCAACAAGCAATCAGCCCCAGCATTTT

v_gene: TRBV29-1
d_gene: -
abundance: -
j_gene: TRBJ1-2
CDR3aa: CSGGNGYGYTF
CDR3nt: TGCAGCGGGGGCAACGGCTATGGCTACACCTTC

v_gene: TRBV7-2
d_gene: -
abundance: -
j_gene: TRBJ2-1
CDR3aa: CASSLTGRSSYNEQFF
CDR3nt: TGTGCCAGCAGCCTGACTGGCCGTAGCTCCTACAATGAGCAGTTCTTC

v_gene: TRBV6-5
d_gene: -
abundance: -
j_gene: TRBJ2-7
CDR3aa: CASSYSVGIGSEQYF
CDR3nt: TGTGCCAGCAGTTACTCGGTCGGGATAGGGAGCGAGCAGTACTTC

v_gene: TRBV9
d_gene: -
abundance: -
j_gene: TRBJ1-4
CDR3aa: CASSPGPEPEKLFF
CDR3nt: TGTGCCAGCAGCCCTGGCCCGGAACCTGAAAAACTGTTTTTT

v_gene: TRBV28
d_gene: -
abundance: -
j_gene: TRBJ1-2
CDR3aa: CASRRSSLGYTF
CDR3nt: TGTGCCAGCAGACGCAGCAGTTTAGGCTACACCTTC

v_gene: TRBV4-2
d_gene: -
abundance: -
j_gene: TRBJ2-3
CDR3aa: CASSQDIGTYFTGTQYF
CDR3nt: TGTGCCAGCAGCCAAGATATAGGGACTTACTTCACAGGTACGCAGTATTTT

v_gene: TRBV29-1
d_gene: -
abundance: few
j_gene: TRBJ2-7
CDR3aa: CSADSGETNPYEQYF
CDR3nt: TGCAGCGCGGACTCCGGGGAGACGAACCCCTACGAGCAGTACTTC

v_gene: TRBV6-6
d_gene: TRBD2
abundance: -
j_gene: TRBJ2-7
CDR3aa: CASSYSALAGREQYF
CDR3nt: TGTGCCAGCAGTTACTCGGCACTAGCGGGACGGGAGCAGTACTTC

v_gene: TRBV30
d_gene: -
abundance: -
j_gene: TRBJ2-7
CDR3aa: CAWSPGQRSYEQYF
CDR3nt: TGTGCCTGGAGTCCCGGACAGCGCTCCTACGAGCAGTACTTC